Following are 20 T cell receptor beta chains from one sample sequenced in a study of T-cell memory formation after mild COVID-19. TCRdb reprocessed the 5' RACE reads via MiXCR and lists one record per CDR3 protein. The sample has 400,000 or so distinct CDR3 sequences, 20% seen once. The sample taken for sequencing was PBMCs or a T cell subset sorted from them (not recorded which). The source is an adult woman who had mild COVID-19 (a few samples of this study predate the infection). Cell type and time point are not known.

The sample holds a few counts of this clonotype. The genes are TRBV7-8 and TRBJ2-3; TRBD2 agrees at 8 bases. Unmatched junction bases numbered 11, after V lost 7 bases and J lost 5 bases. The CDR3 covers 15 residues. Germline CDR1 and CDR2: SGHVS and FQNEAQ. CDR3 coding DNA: TGTGCCAGCAAAGCTAGGCGGGGGGCTGGAGATACGCAGTATTTT. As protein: CASKARRGAGDTQYF. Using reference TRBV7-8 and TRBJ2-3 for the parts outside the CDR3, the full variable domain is GAGVSQSPRYKVAKRGQDVALRCDPISGHVSLFWYQQALGQGPEFLTYFQNEAQLDKSGLPSDRFFAERPEGSVSTLKIQRTQQEDSAVYLCASKARRGAGDTQYFGPGTRLTVL.

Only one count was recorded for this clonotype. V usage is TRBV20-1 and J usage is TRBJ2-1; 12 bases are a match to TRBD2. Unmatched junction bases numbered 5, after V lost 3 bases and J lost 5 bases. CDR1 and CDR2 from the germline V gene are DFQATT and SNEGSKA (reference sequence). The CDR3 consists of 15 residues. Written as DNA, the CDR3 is TGCAGTGCTAGGCGCGGACTAGCGGGGAACAATGAGCAGTTCTTC. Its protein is CSARRGLAGNNEQFF.

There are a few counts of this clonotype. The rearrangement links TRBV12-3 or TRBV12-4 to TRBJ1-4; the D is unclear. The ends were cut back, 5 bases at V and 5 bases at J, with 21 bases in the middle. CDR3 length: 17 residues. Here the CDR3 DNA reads TGTGCCAGCAGTCCGGGCCGCCAAGCCCAACCAAATGAAAAACTGTTTTTT. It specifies CASSPGRQAQPNEKLFF.

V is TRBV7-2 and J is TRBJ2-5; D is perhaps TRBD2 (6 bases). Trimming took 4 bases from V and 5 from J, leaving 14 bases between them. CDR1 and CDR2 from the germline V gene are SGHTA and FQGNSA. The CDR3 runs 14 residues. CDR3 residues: CASSWGTYPETQYF. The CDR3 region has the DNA TGTGCCAGCAGCTGGGGGACTTACCCGGAGACCCAGTACTTC.

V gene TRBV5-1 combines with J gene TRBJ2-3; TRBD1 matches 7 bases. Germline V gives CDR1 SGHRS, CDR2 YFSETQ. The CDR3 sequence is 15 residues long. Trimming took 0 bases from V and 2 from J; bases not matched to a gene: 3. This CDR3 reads CASSLGQGNTDTQYF. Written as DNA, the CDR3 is TGCGCCAGCAGCTTGGGACAGGGCAACACAGATACGCAGTATTTT.

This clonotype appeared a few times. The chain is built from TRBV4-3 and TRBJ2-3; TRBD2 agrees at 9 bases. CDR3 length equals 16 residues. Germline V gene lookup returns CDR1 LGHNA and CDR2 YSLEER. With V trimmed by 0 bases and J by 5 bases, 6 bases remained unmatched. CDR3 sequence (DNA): TGCGCCAGCAGCCAAGAAACTAGCGGGTTCGGAGATACGCAGTATTTT. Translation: CASSQETSGFGDTQYF.

CDR3 residues: CASSLSTPRTDTQYF. DNA for the CDR3: TGTGCCAGCAGTTTGTCGACCCCACGCACAGATACGCAGTATTTT. This chain connects TRBV12-3 or TRBV12-4 to TRBJ2-3; D is uncertain. CDR3 length equals 15 residues. V lost 3 bases and J lost 1, with 11 bases in between.

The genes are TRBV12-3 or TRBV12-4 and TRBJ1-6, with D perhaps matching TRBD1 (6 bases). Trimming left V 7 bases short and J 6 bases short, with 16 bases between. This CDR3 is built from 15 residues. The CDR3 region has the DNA TGTGCCAGCACCGCCACAGGGAACCTTAATTCACCCCTCCACTTT. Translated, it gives CASTATGNLNSPLHF.

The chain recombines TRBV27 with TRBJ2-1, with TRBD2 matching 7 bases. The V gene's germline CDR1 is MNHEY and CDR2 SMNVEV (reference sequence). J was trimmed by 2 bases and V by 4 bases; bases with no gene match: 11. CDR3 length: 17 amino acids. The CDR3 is CASSWLSWAGAYNEQFF. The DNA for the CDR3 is TGTGCCAGCAGTTGGCTATCTTGGGCGGGAGCCTACAATGAGCAGTTCTTC.

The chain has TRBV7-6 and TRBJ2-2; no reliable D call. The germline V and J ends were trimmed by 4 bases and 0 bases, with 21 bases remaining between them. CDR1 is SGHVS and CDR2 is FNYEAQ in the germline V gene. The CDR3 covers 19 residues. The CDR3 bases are TGTGCCAGCAGCTATCCCTTGGACCCCCGTCAGGCGAACACCGGGGAGCTGTTTTTT. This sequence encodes CASSYPLDPRQANTGELFF.

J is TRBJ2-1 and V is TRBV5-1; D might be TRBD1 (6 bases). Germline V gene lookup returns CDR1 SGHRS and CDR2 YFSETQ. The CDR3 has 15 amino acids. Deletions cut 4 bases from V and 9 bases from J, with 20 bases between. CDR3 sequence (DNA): TGCGCCAGCAGCCCCACTCAGGGGTCCTACGGTGAGCAGTTCTTC. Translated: CASSPTQGSYGEQFF.

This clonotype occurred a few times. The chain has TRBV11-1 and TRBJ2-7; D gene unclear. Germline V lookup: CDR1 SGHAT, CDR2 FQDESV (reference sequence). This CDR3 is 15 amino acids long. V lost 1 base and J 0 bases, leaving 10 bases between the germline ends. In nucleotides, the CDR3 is TGTGCCAGCAGCTTAGGACGCGTTAGCTCCTACGAGCAGTACTTC. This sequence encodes CASSLGRVSSYEQYF.

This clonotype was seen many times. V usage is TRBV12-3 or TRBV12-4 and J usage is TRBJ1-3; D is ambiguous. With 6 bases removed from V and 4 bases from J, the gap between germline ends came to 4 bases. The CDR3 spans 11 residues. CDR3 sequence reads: CASSRGNTIYF. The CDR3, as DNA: TGTGCCAGCAGCAGGGGAAACACCATATATTTT.

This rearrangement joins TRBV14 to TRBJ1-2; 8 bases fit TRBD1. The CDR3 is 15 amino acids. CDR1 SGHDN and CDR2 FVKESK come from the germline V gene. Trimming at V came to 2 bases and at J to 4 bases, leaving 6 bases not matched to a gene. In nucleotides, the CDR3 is TGTGCCAGCAGCCAATTTCGCAGGGGGCCCTATGGCTACACCTTC. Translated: CASSQFRRGPYGYTF.

CDR3 residues: CASSKSSYNEQFF. CDR3 nucleotides: TGTGCCAGCAGCAAGAGCTCCTACAATGAGCAGTTCTTC. J is TRBJ2-1 and V is TRBV7-2, with unresolved D. Germline values: CDR1 SGHTA, CDR2 FQGNSA. V dropped 5 bases and J dropped 0 bases, with 5 bases sitting between them. This CDR3 is built from 13 residues. Supplemented by reference TRBV7-2 and TRBJ2-1, the full variable domain reads GAGVSQSPSNKVTEKGKDVELRCDPISGHTALYWYRQSLGQGLEFLIYFQGNSAPDKSGLPSDRFSAERTGGSVSTLTIQRTQQEDSAVYLCASSKSSYNEQFFGPGTRLTVL.

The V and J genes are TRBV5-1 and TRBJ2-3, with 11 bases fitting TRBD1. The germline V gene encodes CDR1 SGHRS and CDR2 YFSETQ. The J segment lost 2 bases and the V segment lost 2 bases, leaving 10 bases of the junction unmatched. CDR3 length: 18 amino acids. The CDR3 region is CASSLVLGTGGFTDTQYF. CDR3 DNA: TGCGCCAGCAGCTTAGTCCTCGGGACAGGGGGTTTCACAGATACGCAGTATTTT.

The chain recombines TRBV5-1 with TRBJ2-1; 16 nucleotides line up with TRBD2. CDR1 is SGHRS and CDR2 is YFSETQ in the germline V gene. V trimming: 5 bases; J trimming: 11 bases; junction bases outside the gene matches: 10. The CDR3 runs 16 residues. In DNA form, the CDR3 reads TGCGCCAGCAGAAGCCCGGGACTAGCGGGAGGGCCAAAGCAGTTCTTC. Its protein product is CASRSPGLAGGPKQFF. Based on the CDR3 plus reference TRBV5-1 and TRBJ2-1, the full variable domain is KAGVTQTPRYLIKTRGQQVTLSCSPISGHRSVSWYQQTPGQGLQFLFEYFSETQRNKGNFPGRFSGRQFSNSRSEMNVSTLELGDSALYLCASRSPGLAGGPKQFFGPGTRLTVL.

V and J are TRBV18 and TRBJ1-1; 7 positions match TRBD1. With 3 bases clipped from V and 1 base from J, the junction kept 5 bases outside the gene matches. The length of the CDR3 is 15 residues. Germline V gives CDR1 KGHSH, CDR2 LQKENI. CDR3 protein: CASSPEQGKNTEAFF. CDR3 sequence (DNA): TGTGCCAGCTCACCCGAACAGGGGAAGAACACTGAAGCTTTCTTT. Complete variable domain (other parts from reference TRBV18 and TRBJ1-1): NAGVMQNPRHLVRRRGQEARLRCSPMKGHSHVYWYRQLPEEGLKFMVYLQKENIIDESGMPKERFSAEFPKEGPSILRIQQVVRGDSAAYFCASSPEQGKNTEAFFGQGTRLTVV.

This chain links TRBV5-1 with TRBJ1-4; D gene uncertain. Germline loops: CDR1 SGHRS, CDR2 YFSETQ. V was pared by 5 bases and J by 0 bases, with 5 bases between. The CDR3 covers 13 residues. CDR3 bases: TGCGCCAGCAGGAGCCCAACTAATGAAAAACTGTTTTTT. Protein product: CASRSPTNEKLFF.

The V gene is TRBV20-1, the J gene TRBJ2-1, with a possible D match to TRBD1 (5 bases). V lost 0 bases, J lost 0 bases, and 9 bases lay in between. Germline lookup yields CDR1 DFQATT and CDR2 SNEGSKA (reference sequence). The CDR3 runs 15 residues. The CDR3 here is CSARDGASSYNEQFF. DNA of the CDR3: TGCAGTGCTAGAGATGGGGCCAGCTCCTACAATGAGCAGTTCTTC.